These 3 T cell receptor beta chains were sequenced from one sample in a study of STAT5B mutations in CD4+ large granular lymphocyte leukemia (dated by TCRdb to between 2021 and 2024). Libraries were prepared through the immunoSEQ multiplex PCR assay. TCRdb took over this immuneACCESS table, retaining in-frame rearrangements with V and J assigned. Such tables are incomplete; in checked studies, under half of the missing clones stem from an unresolved V gene, and the remainder is unexplained. In all, the sample holds some 51,000 clones, and about 80% of those were seen once. The leading ten clones occupy 0.35% to 0.4% of the sample. Sequences were obtained from CD4+ T cells from blood buffy coats. These receptors were collected from a human donor in good health.

This clone was seen a single time. This sequence joins TRBV6-1 and TRBJ2-7; the D gene could be TRBD1 or TRBD2 (5 bases each). CDR3 length equals 15 residues. Between the trimmed V and J ends, which lost 6 bases and 5 bases, there was a span of 20 bases. Germline CDR1 and CDR2: MNHNS and SASEGT. CDR3 sequence: CASSPFLGDPHEQYF. Here the CDR3 DNA reads TGTGCCAGCAGCCCTTTCCTTGGGGACCCCCACGAGCAGTACTTC.

The chain couples TRBV27 to TRBJ1-6; D is unclear. V dropped 6 bases and J dropped 7 bases, with 13 bases sitting between them. This CDR3 spans 14 amino acids. Germline V gene data show CDR1 as MNHEY and CDR2 as SMNVEV (reference sequence). The CDR3, as DNA: TGTGCCAGCAGGAAGGGAGGGCAGAATTCACCCCTCCACTTT. Its translation: CASRKGGQNSPLHF.

V is TRBV28 and J is TRBJ1-3; no clear D. With 8 bases removed from V and 1 base from J, the gap between germline ends came to 0 bases. The CDR3 has 10 residues. The germline CDR1 and CDR2 sequences are MDHEN and SYDVKM. The CDR3 sequence: CASSGNTIYF. In DNA, the CDR3 is TGTGCCAGCTCTGGAAACACCATATATTTT.